This T cell receptor beta chain was obtained from a study of cytomegalovirus exposure and HLA in healthy donors. Findings and caveats of the study: V- and J-gene trimming in TCR beta was tied to a missense DCLRE1C variant by an analysis performed later.

Per the germline V gene, CDR1 is SGHDN and CDR2 is FVKESK. The V end was cut by 1 base, the J end by 4 bases, with 16 bases between. The CDR3 sequence is 16 residues long. Concerning this clone: Its antigen remains unidentified.

The study ran its PCR with 60 Vbeta and 13 Jbeta primers. Assay: immunoSEQ multiplex PCR; the TCRdb copy retains only in-frame clones and omits some. The sample holds roughly 90,000 clones, about 68% seen once. The V and J genes are TRBV14 and TRBJ2-5; D perhaps matches TRBD2 (6 bases). The sequence was collected from a man aged 30-40 years in good health and CMV-seropositive. Sequenced input: PBMCs. This CDR3 reads CASSQGLLAVRETQYF. CDR3 in DNA: TGTGCCAGCAGCCAAGGTTTACTAGCTGTAAGAGAGACCCAGTACTTC.